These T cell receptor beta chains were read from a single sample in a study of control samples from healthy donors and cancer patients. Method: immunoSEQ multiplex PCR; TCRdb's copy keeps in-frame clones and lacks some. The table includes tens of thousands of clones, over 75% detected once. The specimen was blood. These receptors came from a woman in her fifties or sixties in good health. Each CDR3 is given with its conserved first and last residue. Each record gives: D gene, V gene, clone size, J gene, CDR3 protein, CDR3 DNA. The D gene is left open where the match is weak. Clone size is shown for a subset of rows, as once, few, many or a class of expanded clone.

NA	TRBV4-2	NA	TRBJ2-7	CASSQRDSILDEQYF	TGTGCCAGCAGCCAACGGGACTCTATATTGGACGAGCAGTACTTC
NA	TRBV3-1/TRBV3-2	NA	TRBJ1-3	CASSQDILSSGNTIYF	TGTGCCAGCAGCCAAGACATACTAAGCTCTGGAAACACCATATATTTT
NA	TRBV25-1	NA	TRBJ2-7	CASSDRWSEQYF	TGTGCCAGCAGTGATCGTTGGTCCGAGCAGTACTTC
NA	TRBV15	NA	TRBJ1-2	CATSRPQGLSGYTF	TGTGCCACCAGCAGACCCCAGGGGTTAAGTGGCTACACCTTC
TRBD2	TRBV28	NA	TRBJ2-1	CASSLAGGYNEQFF	TGTGCCAGCAGCCTGGCGGGGGGGTACAATGAGCAGTTCTTC
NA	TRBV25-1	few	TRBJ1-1	CASSEMGENTEAFF	TGTGCCAGCAGTGAAATGGGAGAGAACACTGAAGCTTTCTTT
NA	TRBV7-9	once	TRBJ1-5	CASSFASGSNQPQHF	TGTGCCAGCAGCTTCGCGTCAGGGAGCAATCAGCCCCAGCATTTT
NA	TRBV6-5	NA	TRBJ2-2	CASLGNRMGGELFF	TGTGCCAGCCTCGGCAATCGAATGGGCGGGGAGCTGTTTTTT
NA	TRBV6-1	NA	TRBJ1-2	CASSEQGPLYGYTF	TGTGCCAGCAGTGAACAGGGGCCTCTCTATGGCTACACCTTC
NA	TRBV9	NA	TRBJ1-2	CASSVASYGYTF	TGTGCCAGCAGCGTAGCCAGTTATGGCTACACCTTC
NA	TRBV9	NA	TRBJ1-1	CASSVGEQPLEAFF	TGTGCCAGCAGCGTAGGGGAACAGCCCCTTGAAGCTTTCTTT
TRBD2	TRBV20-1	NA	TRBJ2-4	CSASPSGGTRDGYKNIQYF	TGCAGTGCTAGTCCTAGCGGGGGCACCAGGGATGGCTACAAAAACATTCAGTACTTC
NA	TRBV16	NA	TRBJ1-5	CASSQSGNQPQHF	TGTGCCAGCAGCCAATCAGGGAATCAGCCCCAGCATTTT
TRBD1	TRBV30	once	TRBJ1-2	CAGQGDGYTF	TGTGCCGGACAGGGGGATGGCTACACCTTC
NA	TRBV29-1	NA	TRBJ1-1	CSVDLGETEAFF	TGCAGCGTTGACTTAGGAGAGACTGAAGCTTTCTTT
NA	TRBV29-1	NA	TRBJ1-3	CSVDPPSGNTIYF	TGCAGCGTTGATCCGCCCTCTGGAAACACCATATATTTT
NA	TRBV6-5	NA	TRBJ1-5	CASSTLITNQPQHF	TGTGCCAGCAGTACTCTCATTACTAATCAGCCCCAGCATTTT
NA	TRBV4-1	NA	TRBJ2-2	CASGSTRDGIGELFF	TGCGCCAGCGGATCGACACGGGATGGGATCGGGGAGCTGTTTTTT
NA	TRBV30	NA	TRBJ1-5	CAWSSQGGNQPQHF	TGTGCCTGGAGTTCCCAGGGAGGCAATCAGCCCCAGCATTTT
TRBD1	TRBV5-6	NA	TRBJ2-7	CASSRGQLYEQYF	TGTGCCAGCAGCAGGGGACAGCTCTACGAGCAGTACTTC
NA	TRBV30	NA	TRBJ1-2	CAWSQNYGYTF	TGTGCCTGGAGCCAGAACTATGGCTACACCTTC
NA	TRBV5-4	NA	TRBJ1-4	CASSLPGRAGEKLFF	TGTGCCAGCAGCTTGCCGGGCAGGGCGGGGGAAAAACTGTTTTTT
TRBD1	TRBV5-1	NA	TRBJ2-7	CASSDRTGNNEQYF	TGCGCCAGCAGCGATAGGACAGGGAACAACGAGCAGTATTTC
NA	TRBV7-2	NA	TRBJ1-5	CASSPLGSLHQPQHF	TGTGCCAGCAGCCCTTTAGGAAGCCTTCATCAGCCCCAGCATTTT
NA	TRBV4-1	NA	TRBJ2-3	CASSHGSTGAGYTQYF	TGCGCCAGCAGCCATGGGAGTACAGGCGCGGGGTATACGCAGTATTTT
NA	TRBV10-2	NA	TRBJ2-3	CASTGSTDTQYF	TGCGCCAGCACAGGTAGCACAGATACGCAGTATTTT
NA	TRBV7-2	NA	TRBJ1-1	CASSLLRVNTEAFF	TGTGCCAGCAGCCTCCTTCGGGTGAACACTGAAGCTTTCTTT
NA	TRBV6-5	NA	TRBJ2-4	CASKGSGRSKNIQYF	TGTGCCAGCAAAGGGTCCGGCAGATCCAAAAACATTCAGTACTTC
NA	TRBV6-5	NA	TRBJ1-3	CVVRGADTGNTIYF	TGTGTCGTACGAGGGGCAGATACCGGAAACACCATATATTTT
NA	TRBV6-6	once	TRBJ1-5	CASSYIYQPQHF	TGTGCCAGCAGTTACATCTATCAGCCCCAGCATTTT
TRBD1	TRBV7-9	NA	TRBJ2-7	CASSETGTGNYEQYF	TGTGCCAGCAGCGAGACCGGGACAGGGAACTACGAGCAGTACTTC
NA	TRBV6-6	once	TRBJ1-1	CASSLHIEAFF	TGTGCCAGCAGTCTGCATATTGAAGCTTTCTTT
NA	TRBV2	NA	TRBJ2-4	CASSEAYFKGMSIQYF	TGTGCCAGCAGTGAAGCCTACTTCAAGGGAATGAGCATTCAGTACTTC
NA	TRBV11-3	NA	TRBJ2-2	CASSRGTGELFF	TGTGCCAGCAGCCGGGGTACCGGGGAGCTGTTTTTT
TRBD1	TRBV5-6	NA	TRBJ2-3	CASSYKTGLSKDTQYF	TGTGCCAGCAGCTACAAGACAGGGCTCTCCAAAGATACGCAGTATTTT
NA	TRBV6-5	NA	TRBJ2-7	CASRHPGGDEQYF	TGTGCCAGCCGCCACCCGGGCGGGGACGAGCAGTACTTC
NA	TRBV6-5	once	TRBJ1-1	CASRGGASELAFF	TGTGCCAGCAGGGGAGGTGCGAGCGAATTGGCTTTCTTT
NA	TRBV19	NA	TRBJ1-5	CASSRGVFSNQPQHF	TGTGCCAGTAGTCGGGGAGTCTTTAGCAATCAGCCCCAGCATTTT
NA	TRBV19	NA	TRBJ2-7	CASSIRDSYEQYF	TGTGCCAGTAGTATTAGGGATAGCTACGAGCAGTACTTC
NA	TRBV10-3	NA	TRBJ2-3	CAIRGNTDTQYF	TGTGCCATCAGGGGGAACACAGATACGCAGTATTTT
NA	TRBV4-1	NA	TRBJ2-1	CASSRNDRDNEQFF	TGCGCCAGCAGCCGGAATGACCGTGACAATGAGCAGTTCTTC
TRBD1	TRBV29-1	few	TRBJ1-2	CSVGTGGNYGYTF	TGCAGCGTGGGGACAGGGGGTAACTATGGCTACACCTTC
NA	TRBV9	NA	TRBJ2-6	CASSVVQVSSGANVLTF	TGTGCCAGCAGCGTAGTCCAGGTTAGCTCTGGGGCCAACGTCCTGACTTTC
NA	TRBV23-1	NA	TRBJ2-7	CASSQGDKGNSYEQYF	TGCGCCAGCAGTCAGGGAGACAAGGGGAATTCCTACGAGCAGTACTTC
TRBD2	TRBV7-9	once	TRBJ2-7	CASSQTAGNNEQYF	TGTGCCAGCAGCCAGACAGCGGGGAATAACGAGCAGTACTTC
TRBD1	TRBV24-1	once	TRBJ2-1	CATSDGRQGKTYNEQFF	TGTGCCACCAGTGATGGAAGACAGGGGAAGACCTACAATGAGCAGTTCTTC
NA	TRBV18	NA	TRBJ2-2	CASSSGRPNTGELFF	TGTGCCAGCTCGTCGGGACGGCCGAACACCGGGGAGCTGTTTTTT
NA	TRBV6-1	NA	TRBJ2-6	CASSDSGITGANVLTF	TGTGCCAGCAGTGATTCAGGGATTACTGGGGCCAACGTCCTGACTTTC
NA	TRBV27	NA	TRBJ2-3	CASSLGLSTDTQYF	TGTGCCAGCAGTTTAGGGCTGAGCACAGATACGCAGTATTTT
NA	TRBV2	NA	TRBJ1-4	CASRDPGDSNEKLFF	TGTGCCAGCAGAGATCCAGGGGATTCGAATGAAAAACTGTTTTTT
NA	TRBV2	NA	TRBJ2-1	CASNPEHNEQFF	TGTGCCAGCAATCCTGAGCACAATGAGCAGTTCTTC
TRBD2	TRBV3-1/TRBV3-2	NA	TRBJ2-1	CASSPSRAGGLNEQFF	TGTGCCAGCAGCCCCTCTCGAGCGGGGGGATTGAATGAGCAGTTCTTC